This T cell receptor (beta chain) was sequenced for a study of graft-versus-host responses after intestinal transplantation. Study at large: Isolated intestinal, liver-intestinal, or multivisceral transplants had been given to the recipients. Tacrolimus plus steroids were given to all recipients for roughly three years, preceded by anti-thymocyte globulin induction. Study results and limitations: In recipient marrow, GvH clones were found, and some appeared first in ileum or blood. Early after transplant, HvG clones declined as circulating GvH clones peaked.

TCRdb's copy holds only in-frame clones and misses some; the assay was immunoSEQ multiplex PCR. The sample includes 85,000 to 100,000 clones, roughly 92% of them seen just once. Comments on this clone: Its antigen is not identified. Since no conserved phenylalanine or tryptophan closes the CDR3, a read error is the likely cause.

Germline V CDR1 and CDR2: GTSNPN, SVGIG (reference sequence). The V and J ends lost 3 bases and 4 bases, in that order; junction bases with no gene match: 3. The CDR3 totals 13 residues. This clonotype was sampled from a human donor who received an intestinal transplant. This sample comprised unstimulated CD4+ T cells sorted from spleen or lymph node cells, obtained before intestinal transplant. This chain uses TRBV30 with TRBJ2-7, with 10 bases fitting TRBD1. CDR3 region: CAWSPGQGYEQYL. For the CDR3, the DNA is TGTGCCTGGAGCCCGGGACAGGGGTACGAGCAGTACCTC.